This entry is about one T cell receptor (beta chain). The CDR3 loop spans 16 amino acids. V shed 6 bases, J shed 0 bases, and the junction held 10 bases outside the gene matches. Germline assignment: CDR1 SGHTS and CDR2 YDEGEE. Per the original methods: From reference gene primer amplification, estimates of nucleated cell counts were derived. TCRdb keeps only in-frame clones here, not all; method: immunoSEQ multiplex PCR. That table gives V, J and clone size, and the DNA gave D and trimming. Counted here are 51,000 or so clones, over 85% occurring once; the ten biggest clones make up 10% to 15%. The data belong to a study of blood T cell repertoires in COVID-19. On the study more broadly: Researchers got acute and convalescent COVID-19 samples from the United States, Italy and Spain. T cells, B-cell-depleted T cells, or PBMCs provided the cDNA or gDNA that served as material.

The chain uses TRBV5-8 and TRBJ2-3; 7 bases line up with TRBD1. The clonotype originates from a man older than 75 with acute or convalescent COVID-19. Sequenced material: peripheral blood. CDR3 coding DNA: TGTGCCAGCACCGAAGGGGGCCGTCCTAGCACAGATACGCAGTATTTT. It encodes CASTEGGRPSTDTQYF.